Below are 5 T cell receptor beta chains sequenced from a single sample in a study of Ad26.COV2.S vaccination and SARS-CoV-2 variants. Only in-frame clones appear in the TCRdb table, and some are missing; sequencing was by immunoSEQ multiplex PCR. The sample lists around 450,000 clones; approximately 92% were seen once. Regarding treatment: approximately 18 received Ad26.COV2.S at low or high dose, single or two shots; roughly five received placebo; per-sample allocation not given. Repertoires come from day 63 after the first vaccine or placebo injection. The sequenced sample was peripheral blood, obtained in a trial of Ad26.COV2.S vaccine versus placebo. The receptor set was obtained from a person between 18 and 60 years old who received the Ad26.COV2.S COVID-19 vaccine or a placebo.

The V call is TRBV18, the J call TRBJ1-4; D unresolved. CDR1 is KGHSH, CDR2 LQKENI, per germline. The CDR3 has 14 amino acids. V shed 3 bases and J shed 8 bases, with 13 bases lying between them. In DNA, the CDR3 is TGTGCCAGCTCACCGGCGTATGTGGGGGAAAAACTGTTTTTT. It yields the protein CASSPAYVGEKLFF.

The chain couples TRBV28 to TRBJ1-2; D remains unclear. CDR1 and CDR2 (germline): MDHEN, SYDVKM. Trimming shortened V by 2 bases and J by 8 bases, and 9 bases separated the two germline ends. The CDR3 totals 12 residues. CDR3 DNA sequence: TGTGCCAGCAGTTTAGCAGGCTGGGGCTACACCTTC. It encodes CASSLAGWGYTF.

The chain has TRBV6-2 or TRBV6-3 and TRBJ1-1; TRBD1 might be the D (6 bases). Trimming removed 4 bases from V and 1 base from J, with 10 bases in between. The CDR3 runs 14 residues. CDR1 MNHEY and CDR2 SVGEGT come from the germline V gene. CDR3 coding DNA: TGTGCCAGCAGTTCACAGGGAACGAACACTGAAGCTTTCTTT. Protein sequence: CASSSQGTNTEAFF.

This clone has just one count. The chain links TRBV27 to TRBJ1-2, with D unclear. The CDR3 totals 14 residues. Trimming pared 5 bases from V and 1 base from J, leaving 11 bases between. Germline lookup yields CDR1 MNHEY and CDR2 SMNVEV (reference sequence). CDR3 bases: TGTGCCAGCAGTCCGCTCAGGAATAACTATGGCTACACCTTC. It specifies CASSPLRNNYGYTF.

This chain links TRBV6-1 with TRBJ1-5; D is ambiguous. V dropped 10 bases and J dropped 3 bases, with 13 bases sitting between them. The CDR3 loop spans 13 amino acids. Germline V lookup: CDR1 MNHNS, CDR2 SASEGT. CDR3 sequence: CATTIGDNQPQHF. CDR3 coding DNA: TGTGCCACGACGATCGGGGACAATCAGCCCCAGCATTTT.